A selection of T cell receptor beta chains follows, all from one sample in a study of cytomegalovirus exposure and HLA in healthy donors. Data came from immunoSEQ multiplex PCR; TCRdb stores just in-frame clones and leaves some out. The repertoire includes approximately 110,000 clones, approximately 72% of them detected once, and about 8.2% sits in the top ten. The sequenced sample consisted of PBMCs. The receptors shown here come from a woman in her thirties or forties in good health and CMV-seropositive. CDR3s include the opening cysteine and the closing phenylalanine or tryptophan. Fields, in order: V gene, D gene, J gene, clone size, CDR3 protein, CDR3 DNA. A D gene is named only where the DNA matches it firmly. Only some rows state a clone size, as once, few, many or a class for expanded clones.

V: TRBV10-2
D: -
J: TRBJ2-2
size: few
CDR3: CASKRDTNTGELFF
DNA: TGCGCCAGCAAAAGGGACACTAACACCGGGGAGCTGTTTTTT

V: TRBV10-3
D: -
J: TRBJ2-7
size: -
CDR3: CAISVTGTGEQYF
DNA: TGTGCCATCAGTGTCACAGGGACGGGGGAGCAGTACTTC

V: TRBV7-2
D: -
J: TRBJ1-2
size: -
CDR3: CASSLDPGPYGYTF
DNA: TGTGCCAGCAGCTTAGATCCAGGGCCCTATGGCTACACCTTC

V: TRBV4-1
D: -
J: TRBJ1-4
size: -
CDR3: CASSQEKGVYGEKLFF
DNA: TGCGCCAGCAGCCAAGAAAAAGGGGTTTATGGTGAAAAACTGTTTTTT

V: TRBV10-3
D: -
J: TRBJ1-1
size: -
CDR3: CAISGAGGAEAFF
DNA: TGTGCCATCAGTGGGGCTGGGGGCGCGGAAGCTTTCTTT

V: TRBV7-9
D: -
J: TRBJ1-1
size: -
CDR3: CASSGGDGGVNTEAFF
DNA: TGTGCCAGCAGCGGGGGGGACGGTGGAGTGAACACTGAAGCTTTCTTT

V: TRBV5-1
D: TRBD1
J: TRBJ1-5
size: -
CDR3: CASSFGPGQGNQPQHF
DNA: TGCGCCAGCAGCTTCGGTCCGGGACAGGGAAATCAGCCCCAGCATTTT

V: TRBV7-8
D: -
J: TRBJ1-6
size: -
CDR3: CASSLWAGENSPLHF
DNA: TGTGCCAGCAGCTTGTGGGCAGGGGAAAATTCACCCCTCCACTTT

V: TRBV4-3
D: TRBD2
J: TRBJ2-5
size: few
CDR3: CASSQGRGLAGETQYF
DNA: TGCGCCAGCAGCCAGGGAAGGGGACTAGCGGGAGAGACCCAGTACTTC

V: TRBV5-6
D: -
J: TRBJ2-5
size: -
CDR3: CASSFGDHGAQYF
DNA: TGTGCCAGCAGCTTCGGGGATCACGGGGCCCAGTACTTC

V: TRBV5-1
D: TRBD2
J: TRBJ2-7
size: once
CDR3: CASSTAGGSYEQYF
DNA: TGCGCCAGCAGCACAGCGGGGGGGAGTTACGAGCAGTACTTC

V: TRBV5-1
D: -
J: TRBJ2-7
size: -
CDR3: CASSLDRYYEQYF
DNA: TGCGCCAGCAGCTTGGACAGATACTACGAGCAGTACTTC

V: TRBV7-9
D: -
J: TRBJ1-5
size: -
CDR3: CASSLDATINQPQHF
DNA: TGTGCCAGCAGCTTAGACGCCACTATCAATCAGCCCCAGCATTTT

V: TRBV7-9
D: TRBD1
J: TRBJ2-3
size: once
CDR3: CASSLQGGTSTDTQYF
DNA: TGTGCCAGCAGCCTCCAAGGGGGCACTAGCACAGATACGCAGTATTTT

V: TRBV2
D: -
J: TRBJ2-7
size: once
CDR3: CASSERTVEQYF
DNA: TGTGCCAGCAGTGAGAGGACAGTCGAGCAGTACTTC

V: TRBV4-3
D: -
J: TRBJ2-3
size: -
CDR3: CASGQDGNTDTQYF
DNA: TGCGCCAGCGGCCAAGATGGCAACACAGATACGCAGTATTTT

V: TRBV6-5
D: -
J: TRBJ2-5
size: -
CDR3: CASRRQLANEETQYF
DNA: TGTGCCAGCAGACGACAGCTTGCTAACGAGGAGACCCAGTACTTC

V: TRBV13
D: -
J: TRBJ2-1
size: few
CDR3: CASSLSRGWQFF
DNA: TGTGCCAGCAGCTTAAGCCGGGGGTGGCAGTTCTTC

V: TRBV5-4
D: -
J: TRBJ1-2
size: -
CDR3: CASSYEGGGYTF
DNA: TGTGCCAGCAGCTACGAGGGAGGCGGCTACACCTTC

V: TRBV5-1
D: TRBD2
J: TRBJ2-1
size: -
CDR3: CASASGVLDEQFF
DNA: TGCGCCAGCGCCAGCGGGGTATTAGATGAGCAGTTCTTC

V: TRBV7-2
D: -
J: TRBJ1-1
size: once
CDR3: CASSSYGEAFF
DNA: TGTGCCAGCAGCTCCTACGGGGAAGCTTTCTTT

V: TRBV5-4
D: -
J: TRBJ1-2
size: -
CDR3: CASSLDQGFHGYTF
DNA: TGTGCCAGCAGCTTGGATCAGGGGTTCCATGGCTACACCTTC

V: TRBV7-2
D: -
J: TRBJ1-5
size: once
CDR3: CASSLATDPYTLSNQPQHF
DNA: TGTGCCAGCAGCTTAGCTACAGACCCCTATACTTTAAGCAATCAGCCCCAGCATTTT

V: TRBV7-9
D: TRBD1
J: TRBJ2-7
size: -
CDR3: CASSLAGQGSDEQYF
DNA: TGTGCCAGCAGCTTAGCGGGACAGGGGAGTGACGAGCAGTACTTC

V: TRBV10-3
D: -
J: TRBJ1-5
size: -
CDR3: CAISGGGGNQPQHF
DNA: TGTGCCATCAGTGGGGGAGGGGGCAATCAGCCCCAGCATTTT

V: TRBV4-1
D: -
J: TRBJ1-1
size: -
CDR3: CASSQDPYSVSNTEAFF
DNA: TGCGCCAGCAGCCAAGATCCGTACAGTGTCTCGAACACTGAAGCTTTCTTT

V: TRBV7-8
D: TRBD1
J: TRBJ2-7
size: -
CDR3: CASSTRQGYEQYF
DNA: TGTGCCAGCAGCACGCGACAGGGCTACGAGCAGTACTTC

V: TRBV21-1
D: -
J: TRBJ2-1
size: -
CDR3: CASSKEADASGSPINEQFF
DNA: TGTGCCAGCAGCAAAGAAGCGGACGCTAGCGGGTCACCTATCAATGAGCAGTTCTTC

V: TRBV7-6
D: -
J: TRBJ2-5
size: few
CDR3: CASSLGGRPETQYF
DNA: TGTGCCAGCAGCTTAGGTGGCAGGCCAGAGACCCAGTACTTC

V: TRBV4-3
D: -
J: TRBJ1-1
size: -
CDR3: CASSQAEGGTEAFF
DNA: TGCGCCAGCAGCCAAGCTGAGGGCGGCACTGAAGCTTTCTTT

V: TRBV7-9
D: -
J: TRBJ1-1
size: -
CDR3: CASSFAGKAEAFF
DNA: TGTGCCAGCAGCTTTGCAGGGAAAGCTGAAGCTTTCTTT

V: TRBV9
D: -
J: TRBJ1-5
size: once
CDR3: CASSSDKGGTNQPQHF
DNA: TGTGCCAGCAGCTCCGACAAAGGGGGAACAAATCAGCCCCAGCATTTT

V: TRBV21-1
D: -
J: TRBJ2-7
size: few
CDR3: CASSAVLQVGGYEQYF
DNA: TGTGCCAGCAGCGCTGTCTTACAGGTCGGCGGTTACGAGCAGTACTTC

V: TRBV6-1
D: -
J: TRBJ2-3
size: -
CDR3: CASSAKLALYTDTQYF
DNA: TGTGCCAGCAGTGCTAAACTAGCTTTATACACAGATACGCAGTATTTT

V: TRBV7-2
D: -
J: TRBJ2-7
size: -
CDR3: CASSPRGGIVQYF
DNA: TGTGCCAGCAGCCCCCGCGGAGGGATCGTGCAGTACTTC

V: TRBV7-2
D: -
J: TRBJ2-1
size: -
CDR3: CASSSLGSSYNEQFF
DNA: TGTGCCAGCAGCTCGCTAGGGAGCTCCTACAATGAGCAGTTCTTC

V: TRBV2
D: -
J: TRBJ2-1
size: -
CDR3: CASSPSSYEQFF
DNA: TGTGCCAGCAGTCCGAGTTCCTATGAGCAGTTCTTC

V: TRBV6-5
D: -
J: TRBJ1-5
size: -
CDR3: CASSYSIFGQPQHF
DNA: TGTGCCAGCAGTTACTCGATCTTCGGTCAGCCCCAGCATTTT

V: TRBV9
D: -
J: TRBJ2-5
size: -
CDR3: CASSVESKQGGETQYF
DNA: TGTGCCAGCAGCGTAGAGAGTAAGCAGGGTGGCGAGACCCAGTACTTC

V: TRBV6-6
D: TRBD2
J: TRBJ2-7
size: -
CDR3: CASSYLAGGIGEQYF
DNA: TGTGCCAGCAGTTATCTAGCGGGGGGGATCGGCGAGCAGTACTTC

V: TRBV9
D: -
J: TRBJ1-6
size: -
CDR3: CASSYGGLQNSPLHF
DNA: TGTGCCAGCAGCTACGGGGGGCTGCAGAATTCACCCCTCCACTTT

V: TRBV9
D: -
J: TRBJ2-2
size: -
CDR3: CASSVVQLANTGELFF
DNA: TGTGCCAGCAGCGTAGTTCAACTAGCCAACACCGGGGAGCTGTTTTTT

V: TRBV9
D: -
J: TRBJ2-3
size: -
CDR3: CASSVVPSADTQYF
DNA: TGTGCCAGCAGCGTAGTTCCTAGTGCCGATACGCAGTATTTT

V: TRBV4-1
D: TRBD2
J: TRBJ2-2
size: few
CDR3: CASSPPGLAGNTGELFF
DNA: TGCGCCAGCAGCCCTCCGGGACTAGCGGGGAACACCGGGGAGCTGTTTTTT

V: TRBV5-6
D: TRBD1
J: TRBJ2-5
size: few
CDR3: CASSLGPGTAQETQYF
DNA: TGTGCCAGCAGCTTGGGACCAGGGACAGCGCAAGAGACCCAGTACTTC

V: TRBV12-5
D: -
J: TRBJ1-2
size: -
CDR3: CASGLTSGASDGQIYGYTF
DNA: TGTGCTAGTGGTTTGACATCCGGGGCCTCAGACGGACAGATCTATGGCTACACCTTC

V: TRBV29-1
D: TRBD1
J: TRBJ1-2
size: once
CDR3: CSVEDRGVYGYTF
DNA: TGCAGCGTTGAAGACAGGGGGGTCTATGGCTACACCTTC

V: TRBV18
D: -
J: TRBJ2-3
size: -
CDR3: CASSLNPRDTQYF
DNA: TGTGCCAGCTCACTCAACCCCAGGGATACGCAGTATTTT

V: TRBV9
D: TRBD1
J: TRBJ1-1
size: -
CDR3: CASSVGQGVTFF
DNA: TGTGCCAGCAGCGTAGGACAGGGGGTAACTTTCTTT

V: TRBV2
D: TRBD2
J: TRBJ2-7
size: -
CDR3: CASRVSGTLYEQYF
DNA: TGTGCCAGCAGAGTTAGCGGGACCCTCTACGAGCAGTACTTC

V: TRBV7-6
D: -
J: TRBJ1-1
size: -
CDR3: CASSPHGQSYEAFF
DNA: TGTGCCAGCAGCCCGCACGGACAGAGCTATGAAGCTTTCTTT

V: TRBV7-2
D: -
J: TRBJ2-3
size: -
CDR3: CASSSMRTDTQYF
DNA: TGTGCCAGCAGCTCGATGAGAACAGATACGCAGTATTTT